Following are 11 T cell receptor beta chains from one sample sequenced in a study of shared clonotypes between healthy human individuals. Positively selected for CCR7, the CD45RO-negative cells used as naive CD8 cells excluded terminally differentiated effector memory CD45RA+ cells. Profiling relied on immunoSEQ multiplex PCR, and the TCRdb table lists in-frame clones only, not all of them. The data show under 2,000,000 clones, about 95% seen once. The sequenced sample was naive CD8+ T cells sorted from blood. These receptors originate from a man younger than 30 in good health.

CDR3 region: CASSETAGVGTGETQYF. In nucleotides, the CDR3 is TGTGCCAGCAGTGAAACAGCGGGAGTGGGAACGGGAGAGACCCAGTACTTC. This sequence joins TRBV2 and TRBJ2-5; 8 bases line up with TRBD2. The CDR3 is 17 amino acids. The V segment lost 2 bases and the J segment 4 bases; nucleotides outside the gene matches: 12. Germline CDR1 reads SNHLY; CDR2 reads FYNNEI.

The CDR3 region is CASSQDSGGFDEKLFF. CDR3 sequence (DNA): TGCGCCAGCAGCCAGGACTCAGGGGGATTTGATGAAAAACTGTTTTTT. The chain links TRBV4-1 to TRBJ1-4, with 7 bases identical to TRBD1. The length of the CDR3 is 16 residues. V was pared by 3 bases and J by 6 bases, with 10 bases of the junction left unmatched. The germline gives CDR1 MGHRA, CDR2 YSYEKL.

The chain joins TRBV4-1 to TRBJ2-7; D might be TRBD2 (6 bases). The CDR3 is 13 amino acids. Trimming took 1 base from V and 5 from J, leaving 9 bases between them. Germline V gene data show CDR1 as MGHRA and CDR2 as YSYEKL. CDR3 residues: CASSQVPGDEQYF. Written as DNA, the CDR3 is TGCGCCAGCAGCCAAGTCCCGGGAGACGAGCAGTACTTC.

CDR3 sequence (DNA): TGCGCCAGCAGCCAAGAGAACAGGATCTACGAGCAGTACTTC. Translated: CASSQENRIYEQYF. The rearrangement uses TRBV4-1 and TRBJ2-7, with a tentative D call TRBD1 (5 bases). V lost 0 bases to trimming and J lost 3 bases, with 9 bases between them. This CDR3 has 14 residues. Germline V gives CDR1 MGHRA, CDR2 YSYEKL.

The chain carries TRBV5-7 and TRBJ2-6; D is ambiguous. TRBV5-7 is known as an ORF, though its function is uncertain. The CDR3 covers 17 residues. V lost 7 bases, J lost 5 bases, and 22 bases lay in between. Here the CDR3 DNA reads TGTGCCAGCTCAGGCGGTTGCGTACAAAGTCGGGCCAACGTCCTGACTTTC. It encodes CASSGGCVQSRANVLTF.

V usage is TRBV7-9 and J usage is TRBJ2-7; D may match TRBD1 or TRBD2 (5 bases each). The CDR3 loop spans 15 amino acids. Germline lookup yields CDR1 SEHNR and CDR2 FQNEAQ (reference sequence). With 3 bases removed from V and 2 bases from J, the gap between germline ends came to 14 bases. For the CDR3, the DNA is TGTGCCAGCAGCTTCGGGGACGACAGTCCCTACGAGCAGTACTTC. Translating gives CASSFGDDSPYEQYF.

V usage is TRBV2 and J usage is TRBJ2-1; no reliable D call. CDR1 is SNHLY and CDR2 is FYNNEI in the germline V gene. This CDR3 has 12 amino acids. Trimming removed 1 base from V and 8 bases from J, with 6 bases in between. In nucleotides, the CDR3 is TGTGCCAGCAGTGAAGGTGTCCATGAGCAGTTCTTC. Translation gives CASSEGVHEQFF.

V gene TRBV5-8 combines with J gene TRBJ1-2; a weak D match, TRBD1 (6 bases). The germline gives CDR1 SGHTS, CDR2 YDEGEE. Trimming took off 3 bases at V and 4 bases at J, with 16 bases between the two ends. The CDR3 totals 15 residues. The CDR3 sequence: CASSWGPETLYGYTF. The DNA of the CDR3 is TGTGCCAGCAGCTGGGGGCCGGAGACCCTCTATGGCTACACCTTC.

Concerning this clone: In the same sample, other DNA sequences code for this CDR3. The chain employs TRBV5-6 and TRBJ2-7, with no clear D. The CDR3 loop spans 15 amino acids. The germline V and J ends were trimmed by 0 bases and 2 bases, with 12 bases remaining between them. CDR1 SGHDT and CDR2 YYEEEE come from the germline V gene. The CDR3 region has the DNA TGTGCCAGCAGCTTGGGAGGAACTTTAGCCTACGAGCAGTACTTC. Its protein is CASSLGGTLAYEQYF.

The table lists this clone with a count of one. The V gene is TRBV5-4, the J gene TRBJ1-1, with D tentatively TRBD1 (5 bases). The germline gives CDR1 SGHNT, CDR2 YYREEE (reference sequence). Between the trimmed V and J ends, which lost 3 bases and 3 bases, there was a span of 12 bases. The CDR3 spans 14 residues. CDR3 in DNA: TGTGCCAGCAGCTACGGGGGTGGGGACACTGAAGCTTTCTTT. Encoded protein: CASSYGGGDTEAFF.

The chain employs TRBV27 and TRBJ1-4, with 7 bases that match TRBD1. V was pared by 4 bases and J by 8 bases, with 1 base of the junction left unmatched. The CDR3 totals 12 residues. The germline V gene encodes CDR1 MNHEY and CDR2 SMNVEV (reference sequence). The CDR3 here is CASSSTGEKLFF. The DNA for the CDR3 is TGTGCCAGCAGTTCGACAGGGGAAAAACTGTTTTTT.